A single sample is the source of the 4 T cell receptor beta chains below, sequenced in a study of a mutant IDH1 vaccine in newly diagnosed glioma. Which antigens these TCRs recognize remains unknown. The time point is: week 23, last vaccination. In every dose of vaccine, 300 ug of mutant IDH1 20-mer peptide was given alongside topical imiquimod. Assay used: immunoSEQ multiplex PCR; TCRdb lists only in-frame clones, some missing. This sample carries approximately 70,000 clones, over 75% of them seen once, and the ten largest clones take roughly 14%. The sequencing used PBMCs, collected from a glioma patient whose treatment included an IDH1 peptide vaccine. These receptors were collected from a man aged 18-30 years with glioma.

The chain couples TRBV4-2 to TRBJ1-2; no definite D call. Germline values: CDR1 LGHNA, CDR2 YNFKEQ. The CDR3 spans 13 residues. V dropped 4 bases and J dropped 8 bases, with 14 bases sitting between them. This chain's CDR3 is CASSPDLMGGYTF. CDR3 DNA: TGTGCCAGCAGCCCTGACCTAATGGGGGGCTACACCTTC.

This chain joins TRBV28 and TRBJ2-5; D unresolved. The CDR3 is 16 residues long. Trimming cost V 3 bases and J 1 base, with 15 bases left between them. CDR1 is MDHEN, CDR2 SYDVKM, per germline. The CDR3 region has the DNA TGTGCCAGCAGTTTTTCGGGCACCCTATTCCAAGAGACCCAGTACTTC. Its translation is CASSFSGTLFQETQYF.

The chain couples TRBV19 to TRBJ2-5, with D tentatively TRBD2 (6 bases). Germline V gene data show CDR1 as LNHDA and CDR2 as SQIVND (reference sequence). CDR3 length: 12 amino acids. V was clipped by 7 bases and J by 7 bases, with 13 bases between them. The CDR3 DNA follows: TGTGCCAGTACGGGGGATTCAGGGACCCAGTACTTC. It is translated as CASTGDSGTQYF.

The sample holds one count of this clone. The CDR3: CASSPSRQGTNYGYTF. Here the CDR3 DNA reads TGTGCCAGCAGCCCCTCCCGACAGGGGACGAACTATGGCTACACCTTC. V gene TRBV7-8 combines with J gene TRBJ1-2; 8 bases agree with TRBD1. The V gene end was trimmed by 5 bases and the J gene end by 2 bases; junction bases not matched to a gene: 10. Germline V gene lookup returns CDR1 SGHVS and CDR2 FQNEAQ. The CDR3 has 16 amino acids. Full variable domain (missing parts from reference TRBV7-8 and TRBJ1-2): GAGVSQSPRYKVAKRGQDVALRCDPISGHVSLFWYQQALGQGPEFLTYFQNEAQLDKSGLPSDRFFAERPEGSVSTLKIQRTQQEDSAVYLCASSPSRQGTNYGYTFGSGTRLTVV.